This TCR beta chain was observed in a study of cytomegalovirus exposure and HLA in healthy donors. Germline V gives CDR1 SGHRS, CDR2 YFSETQ. The V end was cut by 3 bases, the J end by 4 bases, with 12 bases between. The CDR3 covers 14 residues. PCR employed 60 Vbeta and 13 Jbeta primers. Assay: immunoSEQ multiplex PCR; the TCRdb copy retains only in-frame clones and omits some. This repertoire shows roughly 120,000 clones, 78% found once; its top ten account for around 4%. Material for sequencing was PBMCs. The chain has TRBV5-1 and TRBJ2-3; D might be TRBD2 (5 bases). This sequence originates from a middle-aged man in good health and CMV-seronegative. The CDR3 DNA reads TGCGCCAGCAGCTCCGTCGGGGATGCAGATACGCAGTATTTT. This codes for CASSSVGDADTQYF.